What follows is one TCR beta chain and its context. There are 16 residues in the CDR3. Germline V gives CDR1 MGHRA, CDR2 YSYEKL. The V end lost 1 base, the J end lost 5 bases, and 17 bases lay between the germline ends. The data are from a study of long-term antiretroviral therapy in people with HIV. Survey level was the resolution at which the v3.0 immunoSEQ assay ran. TCRdb's copy holds only in-frame clones and misses some; the assay was immunoSEQ multiplex PCR. The repertoire has 44,000 or so clones, roughly 95% of them found once; the top ten carry 2.5% to 3%. Each HIV-infected participant was given treatment in the United States. Cryopreserved PBMC, at about 0.9-10 million per sample, were present before DNA extraction.

The receptor was derived from a woman aged 45-60 years with HIV. This specimen was unsorted PBMCs, taken 3.7 years after starting antiretroviral therapy. The chain recombines TRBV4-1 with TRBJ1-1; D might be TRBD1 (6 bases). CDR3 loop: CASSQGAGGKGTEAFF. The CDR3 coding sequence is TGCGCCAGCAGCCAAGGGGCGGGGGGCAAGGGTACTGAAGCTTTCTTT.